The text below deals with one T cell receptor (beta chain). One junction end disagrees with the germline gene, perhaps due to a read error. TCRdb recomputed calls from the RACE reads with MiXCR, one row per CDR3 protein. The sample records about 340,000 distinct CDR3 sequences, roughly 6.9% being singletons. This entry is derived from a study of human T cells and chemical hapten exposure. Background on the study: In the sensitization step, 2% DPC was placed on about 2 cm by about 2 cm of upper inner arm skin.

Time point noted: patch test 1, 2 weeks after DPC sensitization. Noted treatment: therapeutic diphenylcyclopropenone sensitization with weekly scalp DPC. The length of the CDR3 is 16 residues. Per the germline V gene, CDR1 is MNHNY and CDR2 is SVGAGI (reference sequence). The sequencing used whole blood, collected in connection with sensitization to the hapten diphenylcyclopropenone (DPC). The chain recombines TRBV6-6 with TRBJ2-2; 9 bases line up with TRBD2. This TCR derives from a woman between 18 and 30 years old with alopecia areata. Some clones in this sample may be carry-over from other donors' samples. CDR3 sequence: CASSPPGLANTWELFF. In nucleotides, the CDR3 is TGTGCCAGCAGTCCCCCGGGACTAGCAAACACCTGGGAGCTGTTTTTT.